The 12 T cell receptor beta chains given below trace back to one sample, sequenced in a study of PD-L1 blockade in urothelial cancer (dated by TCRdb to the late 2010s). This specimen's time point label, per the study, means: peripheral blood 6 weeks after treatment start. Libraries were built with the immunoSEQ multiplex PCR assay. Imported from immuneACCESS, the table was reduced by TCRdb to in-frame sequences with V and J called. These copies leave out some clones; in studies compared against another copy, an unresolved V gene accounts for under half, and the cause of the remainder is not known. For this sample the table gives 100,000 to 150,000 clones, of which 86% were detected only once. The ten largest clones take up 2.4% of the sample. The sample was PBMCs, taken around atezolizumab (anti-PD-L1) treatment. The receptors shown here come from a man in his forties or fifties with urothelial cancer.

The chain is built from TRBV4-1 and TRBJ2-6; 9 nucleotides line up with TRBD2. The junction had 12 bases not matched to a gene; V was cut back by 3 bases and J by 3 bases. CDR3 length: 19 residues. Germline CDR1 is MGHRA and CDR2 is YSYEKL. The CDR3 nucleotides are TGCGCCAGCAGCCAGAATGCGCTAGCGGGATTCTTTGGGGCCAACGTCCTGACTTTC. Protein: CASSQNALAGFFGANVLTF.

The chain employs TRBV4-2 and TRBJ2-5; 9 nucleotides agree with TRBD2. There are 17 residues in the CDR3. V shed 2 bases and J 5 bases; nucleotides not matched to a gene: 12. The germline V gene has CDR1 LGHNA and CDR2 YNFKEQ. CDR3 coding DNA: TGTGCCAGCAGCCAAAAAGGTGTAGCGGGAGAGGGGGAGACCCAGTACTTC. Encoded protein: CASSQKGVAGEGETQYF.

The rearrangement uses TRBV6-1 and TRBJ1-4; 7 nucleotides line up with TRBD1. This CDR3 is built from 14 residues. J gave up 8 bases and V 8 bases, and 11 bases lay outside the gene matches. The germline V gene encodes CDR1 MNHNS and CDR2 SASEGT. The CDR3 DNA reads TGTGCCAGCGTTGGACAGGCGGTGTACGAAAAACTGTTTTTT. It encodes CASVGQAVYEKLFF.

The gene calls are TRBV6-6 and TRBJ1-1; D unresolved. V was pared by 2 bases and J by 8 bases, with 9 bases between. The CDR3 loop spans 12 amino acids. From germline, CDR1 is MNHNY and CDR2 SVGAGI (reference sequence). The CDR3: CASSYPRQEAFF. CDR3 nucleotide sequence: TGTGCCAGCAGTTACCCAAGACAAGAAGCTTTCTTT.

This chain uses TRBV14 with TRBJ2-7; TRBD2 matches at 15 bases. Germline lookup yields CDR1 SGHDN and CDR2 FVKESK. V gave up 4 bases and J gave up 3 bases; unmatched junction bases: 13. The CDR3 has 19 residues. The CDR3 reads CASSLNHGTSGRFGYEQYF. CDR3 nucleotides: TGTGCCAGCAGCCTGAACCACGGGACTAGCGGGAGGTTCGGCTACGAGCAGTACTTC.

The chain couples TRBV21-1 to TRBJ2-5; the D call TRBD1 from the table was never checked on the DNA. TRBV21-1 is reported as a pseudogene. The CDR3 totals 14 residues. CDR3 bases: TGTGCCAGCAGCAAACCCCAGGGTCAAGAGACCCAGTACTTC. It specifies CASSKPQGQETQYF.

V is TRBV10-1 and J is TRBJ1-4, with D perhaps matching TRBD1 (6 bases). Germline CDR1 reads WNHNN; CDR2 reads SYGVQD (reference sequence). This CDR3 is 14 amino acids long. V dropped 6 bases and J dropped 7 bases, with 15 bases sitting between them. The CDR3: CASSLAGVTEKLFF. CDR3 nucleotides: TGCGCCAGCAGCCTAGCAGGGGTGACTGAAAAACTGTTTTTT.

J is TRBJ2-1 and V is TRBV6-5; no firm D call. The V gene lost 5 bases and the J gene lost 8 bases, with 7 bases spanning the gap. Germline V gene lookup returns CDR1 MNHEY and CDR2 SVGAGI. The CDR3 spans 11 residues. The CDR3 region has the DNA TGTGCCAGCAGTAACATCTATGAGCAGTTCTTC. Its protein product is CASSNIYEQFF.

V and J are TRBV4-1 and TRBJ1-1; D is perhaps TRBD1 (6 bases). Trimming pared 5 bases from V and 6 bases from J, leaving 16 bases between. This CDR3 spans 14 amino acids. The germline V gene encodes CDR1 MGHRA and CDR2 YSYEKL. This CDR3 reads CASSIRRGYPEAFF. For the CDR3, the DNA is TGCGCCAGCAGCATACGTAGGGGGTACCCTGAAGCTTTCTTT.

The V gene is TRBV5-4, the J gene TRBJ2-2; D ambiguous. Trimming stripped 3 bases from V and 5 bases from J, with 14 bases between. Per the germline V gene, CDR1 is SGHNT and CDR2 is YYREEE (reference sequence). The CDR3 totals 15 residues. CDR3 DNA: TGTGCCAGCAGCTCCGCCCGGAGTAGGACCGGGGAGCTGTTTTTT. Translation gives CASSSARSRTGELFF. Full variable domain (outside the CDR3, taken from reference TRBV5-4 and TRBJ2-2): ETGVTQSPTHLIKTRGQQVTLRCSSQSGHNTVSWYQQALGQGPQFIFQYYREEENGRGNFPPRFSGLQFPNYSSELNVNALELDDSALYLCASSSARSRTGELFFGEGSRLTVL.

This chain uses TRBV28 with TRBJ2-6, with D perhaps matching TRBD1 (5 bases). V lost 4 bases and J 2 bases, leaving 9 bases between the germline ends. The CDR3 contains 15 residues. Germline CDR1 and CDR2: MDHEN and SYDVKM. CDR3 DNA sequence: TGTGCCAGCAGTTCCCCAGGGACTGGGGCCAACGTCCTGACTTTC. Translation: CASSSPGTGANVLTF.

V usage is TRBV28 and J usage is TRBJ1-1; TRBD1 matches 7 bases. Germline-derived CDR1 and CDR2 are MDHEN and SYDVKM. J was trimmed by 1 base and V by 5 bases; bases with no gene match: 7. This CDR3 has 15 amino acids. CDR3 DNA: TGTGCCAGCAGTCATTTGGGACAGAAGAACACTGAAGCTTTCTTT. Translated: CASSHLGQKNTEAFF.